This T cell receptor (beta chain) was found in a study of cytomegalovirus exposure and HLA in healthy donors. The germline V gene encodes CDR1 MNHEY and CDR2 SMNVEV (reference sequence). CDR3 size: 13 residues. V gave up 3 bases and J gave up 7 bases; unmatched junction bases: 1. Amplification used 60 Vbeta primers and 13 Jbeta primers. Method: immunoSEQ multiplex PCR; TCRdb's copy keeps in-frame clones and lacks some. The table shows roughly 80,000 clones, with roughly 81% occurring only once. Sequenced input: PBMCs. The chain joins TRBV27 to TRBJ1-4, with TRBD1 matching over 8 bases. The clonotype originates from a woman under 40 in good health and CMV-seronegative. The CDR3 protein is CASSFDRGEKLFF. CDR3 in DNA: TGTGCCAGCAGTTTCGACAGGGGTGAAAAACTGTTTTTT.